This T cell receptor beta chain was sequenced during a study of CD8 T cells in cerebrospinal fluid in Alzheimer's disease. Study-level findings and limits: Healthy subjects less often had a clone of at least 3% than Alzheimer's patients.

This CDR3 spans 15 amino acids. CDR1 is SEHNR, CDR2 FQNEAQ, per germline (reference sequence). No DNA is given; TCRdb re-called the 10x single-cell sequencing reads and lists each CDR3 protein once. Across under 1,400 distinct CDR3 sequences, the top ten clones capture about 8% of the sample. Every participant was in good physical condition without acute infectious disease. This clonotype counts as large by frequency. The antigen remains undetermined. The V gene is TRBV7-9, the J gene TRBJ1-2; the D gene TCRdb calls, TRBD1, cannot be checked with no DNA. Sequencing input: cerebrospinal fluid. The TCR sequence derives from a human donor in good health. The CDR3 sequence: CASSQGTGSNYGYTF.